The 14 T cell receptor beta chains reported below all come from one sample, sequenced in a study of shared clonotypes between healthy human individuals. Only in-frame clones appear in the TCRdb table, and some are missing; sequencing was by immunoSEQ multiplex PCR. The sample records about 2,500,000 clones, more than 90% being singletons. Material: naive CD4+ T cells sorted from blood. Subset denoted: CD45RA+ positively selected. These receptors were obtained from a young man in good health.

The chain recombines TRBV28 with TRBJ2-3; D gene unclear. Trimming stripped 1 base from V and 4 bases from J, with 12 bases between. Germline V lookup: CDR1 MDHEN, CDR2 SYDVKM. The CDR3 has 15 amino acids. The CDR3 reads CASSLSSLGSDTQYF. Here the CDR3 DNA reads TGTGCCAGCAGTTTATCTTCCCTAGGTTCAGATACGCAGTATTTT.

The chain recombines TRBV2 with TRBJ2-3; maybe TRBD2 (5 bases). V was clipped by 6 bases and J by 2 bases, with 12 bases between them. Germline assignment: CDR1 SNHLY and CDR2 FYNNEI. The CDR3 contains 14 residues. Written as DNA, the CDR3 is TGTGCCAGCAGGGGAGAGTGGGACACAGATACGCAGTATTTT. Translation: CASRGEWDTDTQYF.

The CDR3 DNA is TGTGCCAGCAGTTACGCGGACGCTAGACTGTTTTTT. Its translation is CASSYADARLFF. V and J are TRBV6-6 and TRBJ1-4; unclear D gene. Germline-derived CDR1 and CDR2 are MNHNY and SVGAGI (reference sequence). Trimming left V 2 bases short and J 13 bases short, with 11 bases between. The CDR3 loop spans 12 amino acids.

On this clone: Different DNA sequences within this sample yield the same CDR3. The V gene is TRBV6-5, the J gene TRBJ2-3; 9 nucleotides align to TRBD2. This CDR3 contains 13 residues. Per the germline V gene, CDR1 is MNHEY and CDR2 is SVGAGI. Trimming took 6 bases from V and 4 from J; bases not matched to a gene: 2. CDR3 residues: CASRLAGADTQYF. CDR3 sequence (DNA): TGTGCCAGCAGATTAGCGGGGGCAGATACGCAGTATTTT.

The genes are TRBV15 and TRBJ2-7; D remains ambiguous. Deletions cut 5 bases from V and 4 bases from J, with 12 bases between. The germline V gene has CDR1 LNHNV and CDR2 YYDKDF (reference sequence). The CDR3 is 13 residues long. As DNA, the CDR3 is TGTGCCACCAGCTCCCCCCCGGGTTACGAGCAGTACTTC. It yields the protein CATSSPPGYEQYF.

This clone was observed once. The rearrangement links TRBV14 to TRBJ2-3; the D is unclear. The V and J ends lost 4 bases and 5 bases respectively, with 10 bases between them. In germline, CDR1 is SGHDN, CDR2 FVKESK. This CDR3 is 13 amino acids long. The chain's CDR3 is CASSPLEKDTQYF. In nucleotides, the CDR3 is TGTGCCAGCAGCCCCTTAGAGAAAGATACGCAGTATTTT.

V usage is TRBV7-9 and J usage is TRBJ2-1; D is perhaps TRBD1 or TRBD2 (5 bases each). The CDR3 length is 11 residues. Looked up from germline, CDR1 is SEHNR and CDR2 is FQNEAQ (reference sequence). The V end was cut by 11 bases, the J end by 6 bases, with 11 bases between. The CDR3 bases are TGTGCCGGGACGACAGCCAATGAGCAGTTCTTC. This translates into CAGTTANEQFF.

The rearrangement links TRBV6-1 to TRBJ1-2; 7 nucleotides agree with TRBD1. V shed 3 bases and J 8 bases; nucleotides not matched to a gene: 15. The CDR3 has 16 residues. The germline V gene encodes CDR1 MNHNS and CDR2 SASEGT. CDR3 DNA sequence: TGTGCCAGCAGTGACTACCTACCGGGACAGCAGGGAGGCTACACCTTC. Encoded protein: CASSDYLPGQQGGYTF.

V usage is TRBV7-9 and J usage is TRBJ2-6, with a tentative D call TRBD1 (6 bases). The CDR3 has 17 residues. CDR1 and CDR2 from the germline V gene are SEHNR and FQNEAQ (reference sequence). V was shortened by 5 bases and J by 0 bases, with 14 bases between the two germline ends. The CDR3 coding sequence is TGTGCCAGCAGCATACAGGGTTTTCTCTCTGGGGCCAACGTCCTGACTTTC. Translating gives CASSIQGFLSGANVLTF.

As to this clone: This sample also contains other DNA sequences that code for the same CDR3. V usage is TRBV9 and J usage is TRBJ2-3; TRBD2 might be the D (6 bases). Germline V gene data show CDR1 as SGDLS and CDR2 as YYNGEE. This CDR3 region has 15 residues. The V and J ends lost 2 bases and 2 bases respectively, with 12 bases between them. CDR3 sequence reads: CASSVGDSSTDTQYF. In nucleotides, the CDR3 is TGTGCCAGCAGCGTCGGGGACTCATCCACAGATACGCAGTATTTT.

The chain is built from TRBV18 and TRBJ2-7, with D unclear. CDR1 KGHSH and CDR2 LQKENI come from the germline V gene. CDR3 length equals 13 residues. V was cut by 2 bases and J by 1 base, with 6 bases left in between. CDR3 in amino acids: CASSPYESYEQYF. In nucleotides, the CDR3 is TGTGCCAGCTCACCATACGAGTCCTACGAGCAGTACTTC.

On this clone: The sample holds other DNA sequences that translate to the same CDR3. This chain uses TRBV19 with TRBJ2-7; unclear D gene. There are 13 residues in the CDR3. The V end lost 3 bases, the J end lost 0 bases, and 6 bases lay between the germline ends. CDR1 LNHDA and CDR2 SQIVND come from the germline V gene (reference sequence). The CDR3, as DNA: TGTGCCAGTAGTATCGGCAGCTCCTACGAGCAGTACTTC. Residues: CASSIGSSYEQYF.

The chain has TRBV5-4 and TRBJ2-7, with TRBD2 matching 11 bases. Germline CDR1 SGHNT, CDR2 YYREEE (reference sequence). V dropped 5 bases and J dropped 0; count of bases not matched to a gene: 4. This CDR3 is built from 15 residues. CDR3 nucleotide sequence: TGTGCCAGCAGACCTGGGACTAGCGGCTCCTACGAGCAGTACTTC. It is translated as CASRPGTSGSYEQYF.

The V gene is TRBV28, the J gene TRBJ1-2; no firm D call. The CDR3 has 16 amino acids. Germline V lookup: CDR1 MDHEN, CDR2 SYDVKM. V lost 6 bases, J lost 5 bases, and 22 bases lay in between. CDR3 sequence (DNA): TGTGCCAGCAGCCCCTCGGTGGTTTCTATGGGATATGGCTACACCTTC. It codes for CASSPSVVSMGYGYTF.